Listed below are T cell receptor beta chains from one sample, sequenced in a study of T cell repertoires in cytomegalovirus infection. Using its own MiXCR run on the reads, TCRdb lists one record per CDR3 protein. The sample has 150,000 or so distinct CDR3 sequences, 23% seen once; the top ten hold about a tenth. The sample comprised PBMCs. The receptors were gathered from a human donor in good health (CMV status not recorded). Some clones in this sample may be carry-over from other donors' samples. Each CDR3 is given without its conserved first and last residue.

cdr3_aa v_call
ASSPGLSLNSPLH TRBV18
ASSGIFPDGYT TRBV7-9
ASSRDGINQPQH TRBV7-3
AISGGGQNNEQF TRBV10-3
ASSQGAPNTEAF TRBV3-1
SARDARGSSYEQY TRBV20-1
ASSLALAGAETQY TRBV7-9
ASQDSANTGELF TRBV28
ASSVAGTGTVNTEAF TRBV9
ASSQRRGYT TRBV11-2
ASSEERTYEQY TRBV2
ASSAGQESVTQY TRBV2
ASSFAGKGGNEQF TRBV6-2/TRBV6-3
ASSFLPGLADNEQF TRBV11-2
ASSQDLVGNTGELF TRBV14
ASSRTGQGRYGYT TRBV12-3/TRBV12-4
ASSLQGWSNQPQH TRBV27
ASRQGSSYNEQF TRBV2
SAKLQGFRDEKLF TRBV20-1
ASSWTSLTDTQY TRBV7-8
ASTITAVTEAF TRBV7-2
ASSLSDPPQAF TRBV28
ATPQERSSYNSPLH TRBV19
ASSQDELVGSTDTQY TRBV4-3
ASSSPTGSGVYEQY TRBV7-9
ASSGRAGGAYEQY TRBV25-1
ASRTGQVEQY TRBV28
ASSPGGGNQPQH TRBV7-2
ASSSPRVGYGYT TRBV19
ASSLGPNEQY TRBV11-2
ASSQRDNWGYT TRBV3-1
ASRPSVTDTQY TRBV7-4
ASSPIREVVDGYT TRBV28
ASSLGAASRAF TRBV7-8
ATSRDPGSYEQY TRBV15
ASSLEPTTSGANEQF TRBV5-5
ASSAPPHSYNSPLH TRBV2
ASSTGTGNYGYT TRBV27
ASSQDRGNEQF TRBV5-4
AAIPDVSGGAF TRBV28
ASSLKWAPSTDTQY TRBV7-8
ASSPQARDRVAAF TRBV27
ASSFVGAEQY TRBV28